The 21 T cell receptor beta chains reported below all come from one sample, sequenced in a study of T cells in Graves' hyperthyroidism and ophthalmopathy. It was RNA transcripts that yielded the amplified TCR beta CDR3 regions. A first-round RT-PCR of the TCR CDR3 used the HTBI primer set. Using its own MiXCR run on the multiplex PCR reads, TCRdb lists one record per CDR3 protein. The sample includes nearly 750,000 distinct CDR3 sequences, approximately 36% of them seen just once. Sample: blood. The receptors were sampled from a woman in her thirties or forties with Graves' hyperthyroidism.

The chain uses TRBV4-3 and TRBJ1-5, with D hard to call. The CDR3 is 17 residues long. Germline loops: CDR1 LGHNA, CDR2 YSLEER. Trimming removed 4 bases at V and 3 bases at J, with 19 bases between. CDR3 DNA sequence: TGCGCCAGCAGCCCATACCCCCCGACAAGGCCCAATCAGCCCCAGCATTTT. Protein product: CASSPYPPTRPNQPQHF.

This clonotype was found a few times. The V and J genes are TRBV6-2 or TRBV6-3 and TRBJ2-7; D tentatively reads TRBD1 or TRBD2 (5 bases each). The CDR3 has 14 residues. In germline, CDR1 is MNHEY, CDR2 SVGEGT. With 2 bases removed from V and 4 bases from J, the gap between germline ends came to 12 bases. CDR3 loop: CASSYPGANYEQYF. In DNA form, the CDR3 reads TGTGCCAGCAGTTACCCCGGGGCGAATTACGAGCAGTACTTC.

This clonotype appeared many times. The gene calls are TRBV29-1 and TRBJ1-1; 9 bases agree with TRBD1. Germline V gene lookup returns CDR1 SQVTM and CDR2 ANQGSEA. There are 13 residues in the CDR3. CDR3 sequence (DNA): TGCGGGACCGGGACAGGGACGAACACTGAAGCTTTCTTT. Its translation: CGTGTGTNTEAFF. Based on the CDR3 plus reference TRBV29-1 and TRBJ1-1, the full variable domain is SAVISQKPSRDICQRGTSLTIQCQVDSQVTMMFWYRQQPGQSLTLIATANQGSEATYESGFVIDKFPISRPNLTFSTLTVSNMSPEDSSIYLCGTGTGTNTEAFFGQGTRLTVV.

The chain joins TRBV6-1 to TRBJ1-6; 9 bases match TRBD1. Germline CDR1 reads MNHNS; CDR2 reads SASEGT. The CDR3 has 14 residues. V gave up 6 bases and J gave up 7 bases; unmatched junction bases: 4. CDR3 DNA sequence: TGTGCCAGCAGGGCCGGGACAGGGAATTCACCCCTCCACTTT. Its protein product is CASRAGTGNSPLHF.

This clonotype was counted a few times. The rearrangement joins TRBV19 to TRBJ2-7; D might be TRBD1 (6 bases). V lost 9 bases and J lost 3, with 18 bases in between. Germline V lookup: CDR1 LNHDA, CDR2 SQIVND (reference sequence). This CDR3 is built from 14 residues. The DNA of the CDR3 is TGTGCCAGCTCACCGGCGGACAGCGACTACGAGCAGTACTTC. Translation: CASSPADSDYEQYF.

Worth noting for this clonotype: A read error may be the cause here, since a much bigger clone is one base away. The chain has TRBV6-5 and TRBJ1-5; 8 nucleotides match TRBD1. Germline loops: CDR1 MNHEY, CDR2 SVGAGI. The CDR3 totals 15 residues. CDR3 region: CAGSYGTGGGQPQHF. CDR3 nucleotide sequence: TGTGCCGGCAGCTACGGGACAGGCGGGGGTCAGCCCCAGCATTTT.

The chain joins TRBV24-1 to TRBJ2-7; 10 bases line up with TRBD1. This CDR3 has 16 amino acids. Germline V gives CDR1 KGHDR, CDR2 SFDVKD. V gave up 1 base and J gave up 5 bases; unmatched junction bases: 7. The CDR3 protein is CATSDFTGTGVHEQYF. The CDR3 region has the DNA TGTGCCACCAGTGATTTCACCGGGACAGGGGTACACGAGCAGTACTTC.

The chain joins TRBV4-3 to TRBJ1-5; D is possibly TRBD1 (6 bases). Per germline, CDR1 LGHNA and CDR2 YSLEER. This CDR3 is 16 amino acids long. Trimming removed 3 bases at V and 3 bases at J, with 15 bases between. The CDR3 sequence: CASSQDRQEANQPQHF. CDR3 bases: TGCGCCAGCAGCCAGGATAGACAGGAGGCCAATCAGCCCCAGCATTTT.

The rearrangement uses TRBV29-1 and TRBJ1-1; TRBD1 might be the D (5 bases). The CDR3 loop spans 12 amino acids. Germline V gene data show CDR1 as SQVTM and CDR2 as ANQGSEA. Written as DNA, the CDR3 is TGCAGTGACAGCGGGATGAACACTGAAGCTTTCTTT. Amino acids: CSDSGMNTEAFF.

V and J are TRBV6-5 and TRBJ1-4; D not certain. V lost 4 bases and J 0 bases, leaving 12 bases between the germline ends. Germline-derived CDR1 and CDR2 are MNHEY and SVGAGI. The CDR3 contains 16 residues. CDR3 coding DNA: TGTGCCAGCAGTTCCTCCTTAAGAGCAACTAATGAAAAACTGTTTTTT. It is translated as CASSSSLRATNEKLFF.

This clonotype has ten or more counts. This chain joins TRBV7-4 and TRBJ2-5, with D unresolved. CDR3 size: 12 residues. V lost 7 bases and J lost 10, with 16 bases in between. Germline CDR1 is SGHVT and CDR2 is SQSDAQ. The CDR3 sequence: CASIPHDVIQYF. The CDR3, as DNA: TGTGCCAGCATCCCCCATGACGTGATCCAGTACTTC.

The chain recombines TRBV2 with TRBJ2-7; D gene unclear. The J call may be incorrect, as the DNA end agrees better with TRBJ2-1. The CDR3 runs 12 residues. Germline CDR1 is SNHLY and CDR2 is FYNNEI. The CDR3 DNA is TGTGCCAGCAGGGTCGGTCCCGATGAGCAGTTCTTC. The encoded protein is CASRVGPDEQFF.

On this clonotype itself: The junction does not match germline at one end; this may be a read error. This sequence joins TRBV5-5 and TRBJ1-1, with unresolved D. This CDR3 has 13 residues. Germline CDR1 reads SGHKS; CDR2 reads YYEKEE (reference sequence). CDR3: CASSPRMDTEAFF. CDR3 nucleotides: TGCGCCAGCAGCCCCCGGATGGACACTGAAGCTTTCTTT.

The V gene is TRBV15, the J gene TRBJ1-2; 7 bases agree with TRBD1. The CDR3 length is 12 residues. Germline V lookup: CDR1 LNHNV, CDR2 YYDKDF (reference sequence). V was pared by 4 bases and J by 10 bases, with 6 bases of the junction left unmatched. CDR3 DNA sequence: TGTGCCACCAGCACACTCGGGACAGACTACACCTTC. Translated: CATSTLGTDYTF.

V usage is TRBV7-8 and J usage is TRBJ1-2; 8 nucleotides line up with TRBD1. The V gene end was trimmed by 5 bases and the J gene end by 8 bases; junction bases not matched to a gene: 13. Looked up from germline, CDR1 is SGHVS and CDR2 is FQNEAQ. This CDR3 is built from 15 residues. CDR3 sequence (DNA): TGTGCCAGCAGCCAGGGGACCGGACAGGGACAGGGCTACACCTTC. Amino acids: CASSQGTGQGQGYTF.

This clonotype was recorded at least ten times. This chain uses TRBV19 with TRBJ2-7; TRBD1 agrees at 7 bases. This CDR3 is 14 amino acids long. CDR1 is LNHDA, CDR2 SQIVND, per germline (reference sequence). V gave up 6 bases and J gave up 3 bases; unmatched junction bases: 8. The CDR3 loop is CASSARDRVYEQYF. CDR3 sequence (DNA): TGTGCCAGTAGCGCACGGGACAGAGTCTACGAGCAGTACTTC.

This clonotype was seen ten or more times. This chain joins TRBV7-3 and TRBJ1-1; TRBD1 agrees at 7 bases. Trimming removed 5 bases from V and 9 bases from J; junction bases left unmatched: 9. CDR3 size: 13 residues. Germline-derived CDR1 and CDR2 are SGHTA and FQGTGA. This CDR3 is CASSPDRDSQAFF. CDR3 in DNA: TGTGCCAGCAGCCCCGACAGGGACTCCCAAGCTTTCTTT.

Notes on this clonotype: The junction departs from the called germline gene at one end, perhaps through a read error. V usage is TRBV6-5 and J usage is TRBJ1-4; 9 bases fit TRBD1. Germline values: CDR1 MNHEY, CDR2 SVGAGI. The CDR3 is 15 residues long. This CDR3 reads CASSSSPPRTGAPHF. The CDR3, as DNA: TGTGCCAGCAGTTCAAGCCCGCCTCGGACAGGGGCCCCACACTTT.

V and J are TRBV24-1 and TRBJ1-4; maybe TRBD1 (6 bases). The germline CDR1 and CDR2 sequences are KGHDR and SFDVKD. This CDR3 contains 14 residues. Trimming shortened V by 4 bases and J by 4 bases, and 9 bases separated the two germline ends. This CDR3 reads CATSEGGLNEKLFF. The CDR3 DNA reads as TGTGCCACCAGTGAGGGGGGCCTTAATGAAAAACTGTTTTTT.

This clonotype has only one observation. An end of the junction does not agree with germline; a read error may underlie this. DNA of the CDR3: TGTGCCAGCAATTACGGGACTCTTCCAGAGACCCAGTACTTC. Amino acids: CASNYGTLPETQYF. The chain uses TRBV6-7 and TRBJ2-5, with a tentative D call TRBD2 (6 bases). TRBV6-7 is an ORF; its function is uncertain. The CDR3 has 14 amino acids.

This clonotype was detected a few times. The rearrangement uses TRBV14 and TRBJ2-5; D is undetermined. Germline lookup yields CDR1 SGHDN and CDR2 FVKESK. V was cut by 2 bases and J by 7 bases, with 17 bases left in between. This CDR3 region has 15 residues. The CDR3 coding sequence is TGTGCCAGCAGCCAAATCACCACTACCTGCTGGACCCAGTACTTC. This gives the protein CASSQITTTCWTQYF.